The 23 T cell receptor beta chains below were found in one sample sequenced in a study of T cell repertoires in cytomegalovirus infection. MiXCR, run by TCRdb on the reads, gives a single entry per CDR3 protein. In the table there are about 770,000 distinct CDR3 sequences, almost 30% of which are singletons. These receptors' targets are unknown. The sequenced sample was cultured CD8+ T cells from PBMCs, obtained from culture after CMV antigen stimulation. These receptors were taken from a human donor in good health (CMV status not recorded). Some clones in this sample may be carry-over from other donors' samples.

The V call is TRBV15, the J call TRBJ2-1; the match to TRBD1 covers 9 bases. The J segment lost 8 bases and the V segment lost 5 bases, leaving 10 bases of the junction unmatched. Per the germline V gene, CDR1 is LNHNV and CDR2 is YYDKDF (reference sequence). The CDR3 is made up of 15 amino acids. The CDR3 protein is CATSPDRGLSYEQFF. DNA of the CDR3: TGTGCCACCAGCCCAGACAGGGGGTTGTCTTATGAGCAGTTCTTC.

This clonotype was found a few times. The chain recombines TRBV7-6 with TRBJ2-7; possibly TRBD1 for D (6 bases). Germline V CDR1 and CDR2: SGHVS, FNYEAQ. This CDR3 is built from 16 residues. The V and J ends lost 5 bases and 3 bases respectively, with 20 bases between them. The CDR3 coding sequence is TGTGCCAGCAGCGAACAGGGTGTCGAAGGCGGCTACGAGCAGTACGTC. Encoded protein: CASSEQGVEGGYEQYV.

V usage is TRBV4-1 and J usage is TRBJ2-1, with 11 positions matching TRBD2. This CDR3 is 15 amino acids long. The ends lost 4 bases at V and 7 bases at J; junction bases unmatched: 6. Germline V lookup: CDR1 MGHRA, CDR2 YSYEKL. The CDR3 is CASSRQVAGGNEQFF. DNA of the CDR3: TGCGCCAGCAGCCGACAGGTAGCGGGGGGGAATGAGCAGTTCTTC.

This clonotype was counted ten times or more. The chain has TRBV7-2 and TRBJ2-3; TRBD2 matches 10 bases. CDR3 length: 15 amino acids. J lost 8 bases, V lost 2 bases, and 7 bases had no gene match. In germline, CDR1 is SGHTA, CDR2 FQGNSA. The CDR3: CASSLTSGAKSTQYF. CDR3 in DNA: TGTGCCAGCAGCTTAACTAGCGGGGCCAAGAGTACGCAGTATTTT.

The rearrangement uses TRBV5-4 and TRBJ1-2, with 7 bases identical to TRBD1. Germline V lookup: CDR1 SGHNT, CDR2 YYREEE (reference sequence). V was clipped by 5 bases and J by 6 bases; unmatched bases: 10. The CDR3 spans 14 residues. CDR3 loop: CASRGGQGEDGYTF. As DNA, the CDR3 is TGTGCCAGCAGGGGGGGGCAGGGGGAGGATGGCTACACCTTC.

This chain connects TRBV19 to TRBJ1-1, with a possible D match to TRBD1 (5 bases). Germline CDR1 reads LNHDA; CDR2 reads SQIVND (reference sequence). The CDR3 is made up of 15 amino acids. Trimming left V 5 bases short and J 3 bases short, with 16 bases between. In nucleotides, the CDR3 is TGTGCCAGTAGTTGGACTAGGGGCAGAGACACTGAAGCTTTCTTT. This gives the protein CASSWTRGRDTEAFF. The variable domain in full, with the rest retrieved from reference TRBV19 and TRBJ1-1, is DGGITQSPKYLFRKEGQNVTLSCEQNLNHDAMYWYRQDPGQGLRLIYYSQIVNDFQKGDIAEGYSVSREKKESFPLTVTSAQKNPTAFYLCASSWTRGRDTEAFFGQGTRLTVV.

This clonotype has at least ten counts. This chain connects TRBV7-9 to TRBJ1-1, with TRBD1 matching over 10 bases. This CDR3 contains 17 residues. Germline trimming cut 5 bases from V and 2 bases from J; bases unmatched to any gene: 11. Germline loops: CDR1 SEHNR, CDR2 FQNEAQ (reference sequence). CDR3 DNA sequence: TGTGCCAGCAGCCCCAGGGACAGGGGTGGGGGAAACACTGAAGCTTTCTTT. It yields the protein CASSPRDRGGGNTEAFF.

In its sample, this clonotype was seen many times. The chain employs TRBV12-3 or TRBV12-4 and TRBJ1-2, with D possibly matching TRBD1 (5 bases). The CDR3 is 15 residues long. Trimming cost V 6 bases and J 5 bases, with 19 bases left between them. CDR3 nucleotide sequence: TGTGCCAGCAGCACAGGACGGCCGTCGGTGTATGGCTACACCTTC. This sequence encodes CASSTGRPSVYGYTF.

V and J are TRBV24-1 and TRBJ1-4; 8 bases align to TRBD1. Germline V gives CDR1 KGHDR, CDR2 SFDVKD. The CDR3 contains 13 residues. The CDR3 bases are TGTGTCACAAGTTCGACAGGGGATGAAAAACTGTTTTTT. Translated, it gives CVTSSTGDEKLFF.

The chain is built from TRBV7-9 and TRBJ2-1; the match to TRBD1 covers 7 bases. With V trimmed by 5 bases and J by 4 bases, 11 bases remained unmatched. The length of the CDR3 is 16 residues. In germline, CDR1 is SEHNR, CDR2 FQNEAQ (reference sequence). CDR3 coding DNA: TGTGCCAGCAGCCATCAAGCCGGGACAGATTACAATGAGCAGTTCTTC. Translation gives CASSHQAGTDYNEQFF.

To note about this clonotype: Possible read error: a much larger clone is one base away. The chain links TRBV7-6 to TRBJ2-3, with D tentatively TRBD1 (6 bases). The CDR3 loop spans 15 amino acids. Germline values: CDR1 SGHVS, CDR2 FNYEAQ. The CDR3 sequence is CVSSLGRTATDTQYF. The CDR3 DNA is TGTGTCAGCAGCTTAGGACGGACAGCCACAGATACGCAGTATTTT.

This clonotype was detected once. The chain uses TRBV20-1 and TRBJ2-7; 7 nucleotides align to TRBD2. CDR1 is DFQATT and CDR2 is SNEGSKA in the germline V gene (reference sequence). Trimming took 6 bases from V and 4 from J; bases not matched to a gene: 15. The CDR3 totals 15 residues. This CDR3 reads CSAPLVWRGRYEQYF. The CDR3 DNA is TGCAGTGCCCCCCTGGTATGGCGGGGGAGATACGAGCAGTACTTC.

A word on this clonotype: Its ends do not fully match the called genes, so a read error is possible. The chain has TRBV18 and TRBJ1-2; D gene ambiguous. The CDR3 has 13 residues. Germline CDR1 is KGHSH and CDR2 is LQKENI. CDR3 in amino acids: CASSPETNYGYTF. The CDR3, as DNA: TGTGCCAGTTCACCAGAGACTAACTATGGCTACACCTTC.

This clonotype was observed a handful of times. V and J are TRBV15 and TRBJ2-3; 10 bases are shared with TRBD2. The CDR3 runs 17 residues. V was clipped by 3 bases and J by 2 bases; unmatched bases: 8. CDR1 LNHNV and CDR2 YYDKDF come from the germline V gene (reference sequence). The CDR3 loop is CATSSPTSGILTDTQYF. Written as DNA, the CDR3 is TGTGCCACCAGCAGCCCCACTAGCGGGATTCTCACAGATACGCAGTATTTT.

This clonotype was seen at least ten times. The chain has TRBV7-9 and TRBJ1-5; D is undetermined. V lost 1 base, J lost 12 bases, and 16 bases lay in between. The CDR3 extends over 14 amino acids. The germline gives CDR1 SEHNR, CDR2 FQNEAQ (reference sequence). CDR3 sequence (DNA): TGTGCCAGCAGCTTAGGCGGCAGAACGGCCGGCCAGCATTTT. This gives the protein CASSLGGRTAGQHF.

The V gene is TRBV19, the J gene TRBJ2-1, with D unclear. The ends were cut back, 3 bases at V and 7 bases at J, with 10 bases in the middle. In germline, CDR1 is LNHDA, CDR2 SQIVND (reference sequence). This CDR3 is built from 13 residues. The CDR3 DNA reads TGTGCCAGTAGTATTTTTTTGGGGAATGAGCAGTTCTTC. Translated, it gives CASSIFLGNEQFF.

CDR3 sequence (DNA): TGTGCCAGCCCGGATCCGTCTAACTATGGCTACACCTTC. This gives the protein CASPDPSNYGYTF. This chain connects TRBV2 to TRBJ1-2; D ambiguous. The CDR3 loop spans 13 amino acids. Germline assignment: CDR1 SNHLY and CDR2 FYNNEI. Trimming shortened V by 8 bases and J by 0 bases, and 10 bases separated the two germline ends.

This clonotype turned up a few times. Here the CDR3 reads CASTRRGYTGELFF. CDR3 DNA sequence: TGTGCCAGCACTCGCCGGGGGTACACCGGGGAGCTGTTTTTT. The chain employs TRBV12-3 or TRBV12-4 and TRBJ2-2; a weak D match, TRBD2 (6 bases). V lost 7 bases and J lost 3, with 12 bases in between. The CDR3 is made up of 14 amino acids.

V usage is TRBV5-4 and J usage is TRBJ1-1, with D perhaps TRBD1 (5 bases). The V gene's germline CDR1 is SGHNT and CDR2 YYREEE (reference sequence). This CDR3 is 15 amino acids long. The V end lost 3 bases, the J end lost 0 bases, and 12 bases lay between the germline ends. The CDR3 reads CASSSPTELNTEAFF. The CDR3 DNA is TGTGCCAGCAGCTCCCCGACAGAACTGAACACTGAAGCTTTCTTT.

The chain recombines TRBV12-3 or TRBV12-4 with TRBJ2-1, with D perhaps matching TRBD2 (6 bases). CDR3 length: 15 residues. The V end was cut by 5 bases, the J end by 10 bases, with 21 bases between. The CDR3, as DNA: TGTGCCAGCAGTAATCCGGGACTCCGTCCGGGGGAGCAGTTCTTC. Translation gives CASSNPGLRPGEQFF.

This clonotype showed up many times. The chain recombines TRBV11-3 with TRBJ2-6; no reliable D call. Trimming pared 4 bases from V and 0 bases from J, leaving 10 bases between. From germline, CDR1 is SGHNT and CDR2 YENEEA. The CDR3 totals 16 residues. The DNA of the CDR3 is TGTGCCAGCAGCTCACGGACGGGCTCTGGGGCCAACGTCCTGACTTTC. It encodes CASSSRTGSGANVLTF.

The rearrangement uses TRBV5-1 and TRBJ1-2; no clear D. The CDR3 covers 14 residues. The V end was cut by 0 bases, the J end by 1 base, with 7 bases between. In germline, CDR1 is SGHRS, CDR2 YFSETQ. For the CDR3, the DNA is TGCGCCAGCAGCTTGGACAGCGTTAACTATGGCTACACCTTC. This gives the protein CASSLDSVNYGYTF.

V gene TRBV10-3 combines with J gene TRBJ2-7, with unresolved D. The CDR3 runs to 11 residues. V dropped 9 bases and J dropped 5 bases, with 11 bases sitting between them. The germline V gene encodes CDR1 ENHRY and CDR2 SYGVKD. CDR3 sequence reads: CAMKGDDEQYF. As DNA, the CDR3 is TGTGCCATGAAAGGAGATGACGAGCAGTACTTC.